Following are 32 T cell receptor beta chains from one sample sequenced in a study of Ad26.COV2.S vaccination and SARS-CoV-2 variants. Treatment here: around 19 received Ad26.COV2.S at low or high dose, single or two shots; five or six received placebo; per-sample allocation not given. Collection of the samples took place on day 63 after the first injection of vaccine or placebo. The method was immunoSEQ multiplex PCR; TCRdb's version includes in-frame clones alone and lacks a portion of them. The table has roughly 300,000 clones, 65% to 90% seen once; the top ten hold around 11%. Sequenced material: peripheral blood, taken in a trial of Ad26.COV2.S vaccine versus placebo. Source of these receptors: a person between 18 and 65 years old who received the Ad26.COV2.S COVID-19 vaccine or a placebo.

The chain carries TRBV6-2 or TRBV6-3 and TRBJ1-1; weak D call: TRBD1 (5 bases). The CDR3 runs to 19 residues. Trimming cost V 1 base and J 6 bases, with 27 bases left between them. Germline V gene sequence: CDR1 MNHEY, CDR2 SVGEGT. CDR3 region: CASSYLLGGGPTLSSEAFF. CDR3 bases: TGTGCCAGCAGTTACTTACTGGGGGGGGGTCCAACGCTTTCCTCTGAAGCTTTCTTT.

The V and J genes are TRBV5-8 and TRBJ2-1, with 7 bases that match TRBD2. CDR1 is SGHTS and CDR2 is YDEGEE in the germline V gene. The V gene end was trimmed by 4 bases and the J gene end by 5 bases; junction bases not matched to a gene: 15. The CDR3 length is 17 residues. CDR3 bases: TGTGCCAGCAGCACCGGGACCACCGGGACTACAAACAATGAGCAGTTCTTC. This encodes CASSTGTTGTTNNEQFF.

This clone was recorded only once. The rearrangement links TRBV11-2 to TRBJ2-3; no definite D call. The CDR3 covers 15 residues. Per the germline V gene, CDR1 is SGHAT and CDR2 is FQNNGV. V was clipped by 4 bases and J by 5 bases, with 16 bases between them. The CDR3 bases are TGTGCCAGCAGCTCTGACTTGGGTTCGGGAGATACGCAGTATTTT. Translated: CASSSDLGSGDTQYF. The complete variable domain, with remaining parts taken from reference TRBV11-2 and TRBJ2-3, reads EAGVAQSPRYKIIEKRQSVAFWCNPISGHATLYWYQQILGQGPKLLIQFQNNGVVDDSQLPKDRFSAERLKGVDSTLKIQPAKLEDSAVYLCASSSDLGSGDTQYFGPGTRLTVL.

V gene TRBV3-1 (or the pseudogene TRBV3-2) combines with J gene TRBJ2-7, with TRBD1 as a possible D gene (6 bases). Trimming removed 3 bases at V and 0 bases at J, with 15 bases between. In germline, CDR1 is LGHDT, CDR2 YNNKEL (reference sequence). This CDR3 has 16 residues. The CDR3 DNA reads as TGTGCCAGCAGCCAGGTAAGGACAGCGAGCTCCTACGAGCAGTACTTC. This codes for CASSQVRTASSYEQYF.

The rearrangement joins TRBV30 to TRBJ1-3; unclear D gene. V lost 1 base and J lost 0, with 10 bases in between. Germline V gene lookup returns CDR1 GTSNPN and CDR2 SVGIG (reference sequence). This CDR3 comprises 15 residues. This chain's CDR3 is CAWSELRNSGNTIYF. The CDR3, as DNA: TGTGCCTGGAGTGAGCTCCGGAACTCTGGAAACACCATATATTTT.

The CDR3 sequence: CASSRTSAVVEQYF. CDR3 DNA: TGTGCCAGCAGCCGGACTAGCGCGGTGGTCGAGCAGTACTTC. This rearrangement joins TRBV9 to TRBJ2-7, with 9 positions matching TRBD2. Looked up from germline, CDR1 is SGDLS and CDR2 is YYNGEE. Unmatched junction bases numbered 8, after V lost 4 bases and J lost 6 bases. CDR3 length equals 14 residues.

The chain employs TRBV18 and TRBJ2-7, with no clear D. The CDR3 length is 14 residues. V lost 0 bases and J 6 bases, leaving 12 bases between the germline ends. CDR1 is KGHSH and CDR2 is LQKENI in the germline V gene. The CDR3 DNA reads as TGTGCCAGCTCACCACCCGTGGGGAACGCCGAGCAGTACTTC. This gives the protein CASSPPVGNAEQYF.

This clone was seen a handful of times. The chain combines TRBV5-1 with TRBJ2-7; 8 bases fit TRBD1. V shed 0 bases and J 6 bases; nucleotides not matched to a gene: 8. Germline loops: CDR1 SGHRS, CDR2 YFSETQ. There are 15 residues in the CDR3. The chain's CDR3 is CASSLEDRVFSEQYF. CDR3 nucleotides: TGCGCCAGCAGCTTGGAGGACAGGGTGTTTTCCGAGCAGTACTTC. The full variable domain, in which reference TRBV5-1 and TRBJ2-7 provide the parts outside the CDR3, is KAGVTQTPRYLIKTRGQQVTLSCSPISGHRSVSWYQQTPGQGLQFLFEYFSETQRNKGNFPGRFSGRQFSNSRSEMNVSTLELGDSALYLCASSLEDRVFSEQYFGPGTRLTVT.

The chain combines TRBV28 with TRBJ1-2; 10 bases map to TRBD1. Germline loops: CDR1 MDHEN, CDR2 SYDVKM. Losses at the gene ends were 5 bases for V and 7 bases for J; bases not matched to a gene: 10. This CDR3 region has 15 residues. The CDR3 spells CASSGAGTGAIGYTF. For the CDR3, the DNA is TGTGCCAGCAGTGGAGCCGGGACAGGGGCAATTGGCTACACCTTC.

The V gene is TRBV5-1, the J gene TRBJ2-7; 8 bases agree with TRBD1. V was clipped by 4 bases and J by 5 bases; unmatched bases: 14. Germline loops: CDR1 SGHRS, CDR2 YFSETQ. CDR3 length equals 16 residues. The CDR3 DNA reads as TGCGCCAGCAGCGGTGGAGGACAGGGCGGGTACGACGAGCAGTACTTC. The encoded protein is CASSGGGQGGYDEQYF.

The V call is TRBV28, the J call TRBJ2-5, with D possibly matching TRBD1 (5 bases). Trimming shortened V by 4 bases and J by 0 bases, and 15 bases separated the two germline ends. Per germline, CDR1 MDHEN and CDR2 SYDVKM. The CDR3 totals 16 residues. The CDR3 loop reads CASSYPRTKNQETQYF. CDR3 DNA sequence: TGTGCCAGCAGTTACCCCCGGACAAAAAACCAAGAGACCCAGTACTTC.

The chain recombines TRBV24-1 with TRBJ2-7; D possibly matches TRBD1 or TRBD2 (7 bases each). CDR1 is KGHDR and CDR2 is SFDVKD in the germline V gene. The CDR3 contains 16 residues. V gave up 3 bases and J gave up 1 base, with 15 bases separating them. CDR3 in amino acids: CATSDQTGEGSYEQYF. The CDR3, as DNA: TGTGCCACCAGTGATCAAACAGGGGAGGGATCCTACGAGCAGTACTTC.

This clone has a single count. The V gene is TRBV7-2, the J gene TRBJ2-7; D is perhaps TRBD1 or TRBD2 (6 bases each). The CDR3 is 15 residues long. V dropped 0 bases and J dropped 1 base, with 10 bases sitting between them. From germline, CDR1 is SGHTA and CDR2 FQGNSA. CDR3 sequence: CASSLAGGTSYEQYF. The CDR3 bases are TGTGCCAGCAGCTTAGCAGGGGGGACGTCCTACGAGCAGTACTTC.

This sequence joins TRBV5-6 and TRBJ2-1; 8 bases are a match to TRBD2. This CDR3 region has 14 residues. Germline values: CDR1 SGHDT, CDR2 YYEEEE. V was pared by 0 bases and J by 14 bases, with 10 bases of the junction left unmatched. The CDR3 sequence: CASSLALSGGTKFF. CDR3 DNA: TGTGCCAGCAGCTTGGCCTTATCGGGAGGGACGAAGTTCTTC.

DNA of the CDR3: TGTGCCAGCAGCCAGGGGGCGCGCGCAGATACGCAGTATTTT. Residues: CASSQGARADTQYF. The rearrangement links TRBV6-5 to TRBJ2-3; 8 positions match TRBD1. The CDR3 totals 14 residues. Germline trimming cut 6 bases from V and 4 bases from J; bases unmatched to any gene: 6. Germline V gene data show CDR1 as MNHEY and CDR2 as SVGAGI.

The chain uses TRBV18 and TRBJ2-3; no firm D call. V was shortened by 6 bases and J by 0 bases, with 4 bases between the two germline ends. The CDR3 covers 12 residues. Germline V lookup: CDR1 KGHSH, CDR2 LQKENI. For the CDR3, the DNA is TGTGCCAGCTCTACCAGCACAGATACGCAGTATTTT. This translates into CASSTSTDTQYF.

V gene TRBV27 combines with J gene TRBJ2-7; D is uncertain. With 3 bases removed from V and 6 bases from J, the gap between germline ends came to 6 bases. The CDR3 covers 11 residues. The germline gives CDR1 MNHEY, CDR2 SMNVEV (reference sequence). The CDR3 region is CASSFSGEQYF. The CDR3 nucleotides are TGTGCCAGCAGTTTCTCAGGCGAGCAGTACTTC.

The chain is built from TRBV11-3 and TRBJ2-3; 11 bases map to TRBD1. This CDR3 is 16 amino acids long. J was trimmed by 2 bases and V by 5 bases; bases with no gene match: 6. Germline loops: CDR1 SGHNT, CDR2 YENEEA. The DNA of the CDR3 is TGTGCCAGCAGCCGTCGGGGACAGGGGGTCACAGATACGCAGTATTTT. This encodes CASSRRGQGVTDTQYF.

The chain uses TRBV5-1 and TRBJ1-3; D may be TRBD1 (6 bases). V was clipped by 5 bases and J by 8 bases, with 17 bases between them. Looked up from germline, CDR1 is SGHRS and CDR2 is YFSETQ. The CDR3 consists of 14 residues. The CDR3 DNA is TGCGCCAGCAGTTTCGGACGGGAGGGGGACACCATATATTTT. This gives the protein CASSFGREGDTIYF.

The J gene is TRBJ2-5, the V gene TRBV5-5; D is ambiguous. The CDR3 is 14 residues long. In germline, CDR1 is SGHKS, CDR2 YYEKEE (reference sequence). V shed 1 base and J shed 5 bases, with 12 bases lying between them. The CDR3, as DNA: TGTGCCAGCAGCTTGAGTGTCCGCGAGGAGACCCAGTACTTC. Amino acid sequence: CASSLSVREETQYF. The complete variable domain, with remaining parts taken from reference TRBV5-5 and TRBJ2-5, reads DAGVTQSPTHLIKTRGQQVTLRCSPISGHKSVSWYQQVLGQGPQFIFQYYEKEERGRGNFPDRFSARQFPNYSSELNVNALLLGDSALYLCASSLSVREETQYFGPGTRLLVL.

The J gene is TRBJ2-7, the V gene TRBV3-1 (or the pseudogene TRBV3-2), with 8 positions matching TRBD1. With 3 bases clipped from V and 4 bases from J, the junction kept 8 bases outside the gene matches. This CDR3 has 15 residues. Germline V lookup: CDR1 LGHDT, CDR2 YNNKEL (reference sequence). CDR3 in DNA: TGTGCCAGCAGCCAGCAGGGGGCCAGGGCGTACGAGCAGTACTTC. It is translated as CASSQQGARAYEQYF.

The chain recombines TRBV27 with TRBJ1-1, with TRBD1 as a possible D gene (5 bases). The V and J ends lost 8 bases and 3 bases respectively, with 22 bases between them. Germline CDR1 MNHEY, CDR2 SMNVEV (reference sequence). This CDR3 contains 16 residues. CDR3 amino acids: CASWAGVGMVDTEAFF. The CDR3, as DNA: TGTGCCAGCTGGGCGGGGGTCGGGATGGTCGACACTGAAGCTTTCTTT.

The rearrangement links TRBV7-9 to TRBJ2-5, with D possibly matching TRBD1 (5 bases). Per the germline V gene, CDR1 is SEHNR and CDR2 is FQNEAQ (reference sequence). The ends were cut back, 4 bases at V and 5 bases at J, with 17 bases in the middle. The CDR3 runs to 15 residues. The CDR3 loop is CASSSKGRSMETQYF. CDR3 DNA sequence: TGTGCCAGCAGCTCTAAGGGGCGCAGTATGGAGACCCAGTACTTC. Supplemented by reference TRBV7-9 and TRBJ2-5, the full variable domain reads DTGVSQNPRHKITKRGQNVTFRCDPISEHNRLYWYRQTLGQGPEFLTYFQNEAQLEKSRLLSDRFSAERPKGSFSTLEIQRTEQGDSAMYLCASSSKGRSMETQYFGPGTRLLVL.

This clone was found a few times. This chain connects TRBV4-3 to TRBJ1-2; 10 bases match TRBD1. This CDR3 is 17 amino acids long. Trimming cost V 4 bases and J 4 bases; bases outside gene matches: 12. Germline V lookup: CDR1 LGHNA, CDR2 YSLEER. CDR3 residues: CASSPSPGTGASYGYTF. The CDR3 DNA reads as TGCGCCAGCAGCCCCTCACCCGGGACAGGGGCTTCCTATGGCTACACCTTC.

This clone has a single count. The chain employs TRBV7-9 and TRBJ1-2; a possible D gene is TRBD1 (6 bases). In germline, CDR1 is SEHNR, CDR2 FQNEAQ (reference sequence). This CDR3 has 14 residues. V dropped 3 bases and J dropped 7 bases, with 15 bases sitting between them. The CDR3 sequence is CASSFRQEGGGYTF. The CDR3 DNA is TGTGCCAGCAGCTTTCGACAGGAGGGTGGTGGCTACACCTTC.

The chain links TRBV28 to TRBJ1-5; maybe TRBD1 (5 bases). Trimming removed 6 bases from V and 0 bases from J, with 18 bases in between. The CDR3 extends over 17 amino acids. CDR1 is MDHEN and CDR2 is SYDVKM in the germline V gene. The DNA for the CDR3 is TGTGCCAGCAGCGAAACGACAGAGATTTATAGCAATCAGCCCCAGCATTTT. Translated, it gives CASSETTEIYSNQPQHF.

The rearrangement uses TRBV28 and TRBJ2-2; 11 bases line up with TRBD2. V lost 9 bases to trimming and J lost 1 base; unmatched junction nucleotides: 7. Germline V gene data show CDR1 as MDHEN and CDR2 as SYDVKM. The CDR3 is 16 residues long. CDR3 in DNA: TGTGCCAGGGATACAGGGACTAGCGGGAACACCGGGGAGCTGTTTTTT. It translates to CARDTGTSGNTGELFF.

The chain has TRBV4-3 and TRBJ2-7; D might be TRBD1 (5 bases). Between the trimmed V and J ends, which lost 1 base and 3 bases, there was a span of 25 bases. Germline CDR1 is LGHNA and CDR2 is YSLEER. CDR3 length: 19 amino acids. The chain's CDR3 is CASSQAWPREPSLYYEQYF. For the CDR3, the DNA is TGCGCCAGCAGCCAAGCCTGGCCCAGGGAACCCTCCCTCTACTACGAGCAGTACTTC.

CDR3 bases: TGTGCCAGCAGCGTTGGAGATCCTGGGGCCAACGTCCTGACTTTC. It translates to CASSVGDPGANVLTF. The chain is built from TRBV7-6 and TRBJ2-6; D gene unclear. Between the trimmed V and J ends, which lost 5 bases and 2 bases, there was a span of 10 bases. CDR3 size: 15 residues. Germline V gene lookup returns CDR1 SGHVS and CDR2 FNYEAQ.

The rearrangement uses TRBV28 and TRBJ2-2; a possible D gene is TRBD1 (6 bases). Between the trimmed V and J ends, which lost 6 bases and 4 bases, there was a span of 12 bases. The CDR3 loop spans 14 amino acids. CDR1 MDHEN and CDR2 SYDVKM come from the germline V gene. The CDR3 nucleotides read TGTGCCAGCAGCAGGGGCTGGGGCACCGGGGAGCTGTTTTTT. The encoded protein is CASSRGWGTGELFF.

The chain employs TRBV6-5 and TRBJ2-5; 9 bases line up with TRBD1. The CDR3 has 13 residues. V shed 6 bases and J 1 base; nucleotides not matched to a gene: 0. Germline CDR1 and CDR2: MNHEY and SVGAGI. In nucleotides, the CDR3 is TGTGCCAGCAGGGGACAGGGCCAAGAGACCCAGTACTTC. This translates into CASRGQGQETQYF.

The V call is TRBV9, the J call TRBJ2-7, with D uncertain. The length of the CDR3 is 15 residues. Between the trimmed V and J ends, which lost 0 bases and 2 bases, there was a span of 12 bases. CDR1 and CDR2 (germline): SGDLS, YYNGEE. This CDR3 reads CASSVVPDPPYEQYF. CDR3 nucleotides: TGTGCCAGCAGCGTAGTCCCCGACCCACCCTACGAGCAGTACTTC.